This section outlines one T cell receptor (beta chain) sequence together with its context. This CDR3 is built from 15 residues. Germline-derived CDR1 and CDR2 are MNHNY and SVGAGI (reference sequence). Losses at the gene ends were 2 bases for V and 7 bases for J; bases not matched to a gene: 7. In the source study's methods: Amplification of reference gene primers was used by the study to estimate nucleated cell counts. Clones were sequenced by immunoSEQ multiplex PCR, and TCRdb holds only the in-frame ones, with some missing. V and J calls and clone size come straight from that table; D and trimming were deduced from the DNA. The sample comprises about 240,000 clones, around 85% of which are singletons, and 6.2% rests with the top ten. This entry belongs to a study of blood T cell repertoires in COVID-19. The overall study: Nucleic acid was either cDNA or gDNA, and it came from T cells, B-cell-depleted T cells, or PBMCs.

This TCR came from a man aged 60 to 69 with acute or convalescent COVID-19. The chain couples TRBV6-6 to TRBJ1-4, with 7 bases lining up with TRBD1. Material: peripheral blood. This CDR3 reads CASSYTGQRGEKLFF. CDR3 DNA: TGTGCCAGCAGTTACACGGGACAGAGGGGTGAAAAACTGTTTTTT.